The T cell receptor beta chain described here comes from a study of T cell changes during pregnancy in multiple sclerosis. Method: immunoSEQ multiplex PCR; TCRdb's copy keeps in-frame clones and lacks some. This table has about 36,000 clones, roughly nine tenths appearing once. The V segment lost 4 bases and the J segment 7 bases; nucleotides outside the gene matches: 5. The CDR3 sequence is 14 residues long. Germline V gene data show CDR1 as SGHVS and CDR2 as FQNEAQ. This clonotype was sampled from a female donor in good health, enrolled as a control in a pregnancy study. The V call is TRBV7-8, the J call TRBJ2-2; 8 bases match TRBD1. Here the sequenced sample was CD4+ T cells from peripheral blood mononuclear cells, taken in the second trimester of pregnancy. CDR3: CASSSYRGNGELFF. The CDR3 coding sequence is TGTGCCAGCAGCTCTTACAGGGGGAACGGGGAGCTGTTTTTT.